Given below is one T cell receptor (beta chain) in context. Antigen unknown. The data were taken from a study of a mutant IDH1 vaccine in newly diagnosed glioma. Background on the study: Patients arrived already treated with radiotherapy, temozolomide, or both, most having had both.

This CDR3 is built from 15 residues. With V trimmed by 5 bases and J by 6 bases, 7 bases remained unmatched. Looked up from germline, CDR1 is LNHDA and CDR2 is SQIVND (reference sequence). This sample's time point: week 47, end of study. What each vaccine dose contained was 300 ug of mutant IDH1 20-mer peptide, accompanied by topical imiquimod. The donors' diagnosis was new WHO grade 3 or 4 astrocytoma that was IDH1-mutant and ATRX-lost. Measured with immunoSEQ multiplex PCR; TCRdb has only the in-frame clones, and not every one. The sample shows just over 60,000 clones, 75% to 90% of them seen only once.

The receptor's source is a man aged 30 to 39 with glioma. The chain is built from TRBV19 and TRBJ2-1; 10 bases are shared with TRBD2. The specimen comprised PBMCs, sampled from a glioma patient whose treatment included an IDH1 peptide vaccine. The CDR3, as DNA: TGTGCCAGTAGTGTGAGCGGGGGGGAGGGCAATGAGCAGTTCTTC. Residues: CASSVSGGEGNEQFF.